A selection of T cell receptor beta chains follows, all from one sample in a study of blood T cell repertoires in COVID-19. Here immunoSEQ multiplex PCR was the method, and the copy in TCRdb shows in-frame clones only, minus some. The sample lists some 150,000 clones, 75% to 90% occurring once. The sample comprised peripheral blood. The receptors stem from a middle-aged woman with acute or convalescent COVID-19. Both conserved end residues are part of each CDR3. A D gene is named only where the DNA matches it firmly. Not every row has a clone size; where given, it reads once, few, many or a size class.

TRBJ1-6	.	TRBV19	.	CASSIRSPSSYNSPLHF	TGTGCCAGTAGTATTAGGAGCCCGAGCTCCTATAATTCACCCCTCCACTTT
TRBJ1-1	.	TRBV7-5	.	CARRSRPEAFF	TGTGCCAGAAGGTCGCGGCCTGAAGCTTTCTTT
TRBJ1-2	TRBD1	TRBV27	.	CASRKDRAANYGYTF	TGTGCCAGCAGGAAGGACAGGGCTGCTAACTATGGCTACACCTTC
TRBJ1-1	.	TRBV7-9	.	CASSPFGENTEAFF	TGTGCCAGCAGCCCCTTCGGGGAGAACACTGAAGCTTTCTTT
TRBJ2-7	TRBD1	TRBV19	.	CASRTRDSFQQYF	TGTGCCAGTAGGACCCGGGACAGCTTCCAGCAGTACTTC
TRBJ1-5	.	TRBV11-2	.	CASSPDYNQPQHF	TGTGCCAGCAGCCCAGACTATAATCAGCCCCAGCATTTT
TRBJ2-7	.	TRBV27	.	CASSFTSGRGSEQYF	TGTGCCAGCAGTTTTACGTCGGGCAGGGGCAGCGAGCAGTACTTC
TRBJ1-5	TRBD1	TRBV19	.	CASRTETGLGQPQHF	TGTGCCAGTAGAACAGAGACAGGGTTGGGCCAGCCCCAGCATTTT
TRBJ1-2	TRBD1	TRBV29-1	.	CTSWTGGNGYTF	TGCACCTCATGGACAGGGGGGAATGGCTACACCTTC
TRBJ2-7	.	TRBV15	.	CATSSAWDSSYEQYF	TGTGCCACCAGCAGTGCTTGGGACTCCTCCTACGAGCAGTACTTC
TRBJ2-5	.	TRBV29-1	.	CSVDRDIQETQYF	TGCAGCGTCGATAGGGACATCCAAGAGACCCAGTACTTC
TRBJ2-1	.	TRBV12-3/TRBV12-4	.	CASSATSNEQFF	TGTGCCAGCAGTGCGACTAGCAATGAGCAGTTCTTC
TRBJ2-7	TRBD2	TRBV2	.	CASSSLAGGHSEQYF	TGTGCCAGCAGTTCTTTAGCGGGAGGCCACTCGGAGCAGTACTTC
TRBJ2-1	.	TRBV28	.	CASSLGVPGQGNNEQFF	TGTGCCAGCAGTCTAGGGGTACCGGGACAAGGAAACAATGAGCAGTTCTTC
TRBJ1-2	.	TRBV30	once	CAWSVGSQLGYTF	TGTGCCTGGAGTGTGGGCTCCCAGCTTGGCTACACCTTC
TRBJ1-1	TRBD1	TRBV25-1	.	CASSTGGVRTEAFF	TGTGCCAGCAGCACAGGGGGGGTAAGGACTGAAGCTTTCTTT
TRBJ1-4	TRBD1	TRBV2	.	CASGTGETNEKLFF	TGTGCCAGCGGTACAGGGGAAACTAATGAAAAACTGTTTTTT
TRBJ2-7	TRBD1	TRBV28	.	CASSFLFGGQGMYEQYF	TGTGCCAGCAGTTTTTTGTTTGGGGGACAGGGGATGTACGAGCAGTACTTC
TRBJ2-7	TRBD2	TRBV11-3	.	CASSPAGRENSYEQYF	TGTGCCAGCAGCCCGGCAGGGAGGGAGAACTCCTACGAGCAGTACTTC